The 17 T cell receptor beta chains below all came from one sample that was sequenced in a study of naive and memory T cell subsets listed by TCRdb under 2017. The method was UMI-ligation and nested PCR. The data were produced on an Illumina MiSeq. The beta constant-region primer consisted of an equimolar mixture of two oligonucleotides that together covered TRBC1 and TRBC2. TCRdb ran its own pipeline on the public reads, namely fastp trimming at Q25 and MiXCR clone calling, and kept in-frame beta chains. A single entry per CDR3 protein holds the most common genes and DNA from its merged rows. This sample comprises roughly 91,000 distinct CDR3 sequences, about an eighth of them detected only once. The ten largest account for roughly 0.84% of the sample. Input material: central memory CD4+ T cells from blood. The sample's cell subset or site label is to be understood as: central memory, CD45RA- CD27+. The source of these receptors is a human donor in good health.

The J gene is TRBJ1-5, the V gene TRBV6-1; D may be TRBD1 (6 bases). The germline CDR1 and CDR2 sequences are MNHNS and SASEGT. V lost 4 bases, J lost 2 bases, and 15 bases lay in between. This CDR3 contains 16 residues. The CDR3 loop reads CASSGTLAGGNQPQHF. The CDR3 DNA reads TGTGCCAGCAGTGGGACCTTGGCAGGGGGCAATCAGCCCCAGCATTTT.

This chain uses TRBV7-2 with TRBJ2-5; D not resolved. The V end lost 6 bases, the J end lost 5 bases, and 19 bases lay between the germline ends. Germline V gene lookup returns CDR1 SGHTA and CDR2 FQGNSA. The CDR3 contains 15 residues. CDR3 region: CASRFAFSSAETQYF. The CDR3 coding sequence is TGTGCCAGCAGGTTCGCCTTCAGCTCAGCGGAGACCCAGTACTTC.

This chain connects TRBV20-1 to TRBJ1-1; D remains ambiguous. The CDR3 is 12 amino acids. V was clipped by 6 bases and J by 13 bases, with 21 bases between them. The germline V gene has CDR1 DFQATT and CDR2 SNEGSKA (reference sequence). The CDR3 loop reads CSAQWADVRVFF. The CDR3 DNA is TGCAGTGCCCAGTGGGCCGATGTGAGAGTTTTCTTT.

In its sample, this clonotype was seen many times. This chain links TRBV4-3 with TRBJ1-1; tentatively, D is TRBD1 (6 bases). The V end was cut by 3 bases, the J end by 2 bases, with 13 bases between. The CDR3 is made up of 15 amino acids. The germline V gene has CDR1 LGHNA and CDR2 YSLEER. The CDR3 protein is CASSQQDSTNTEAFF. CDR3 sequence (DNA): TGCGCCAGCAGCCAGCAGGACAGCACCAACACTGAAGCTTTCTTT.

This clonotype was detected only a few times. V usage is TRBV30 and J usage is TRBJ2-2; 10 bases map to TRBD1. The trim removed 0 bases at V and 6 bases at J, leaving 4 bases unmatched. Looked up from germline, CDR1 is GTSNPN and CDR2 is SVGIG (reference sequence). This CDR3 is built from 15 residues. The CDR3 loop reads CAWSVGTGVSGELFF. In nucleotides, the CDR3 is TGTGCCTGGAGTGTTGGGACAGGGGTATCCGGGGAGCTGTTTTTT.

This chain connects TRBV3-1 to TRBJ2-1, with 9 bases that match TRBD2. The ends lost 1 base at V and 0 bases at J; junction bases unmatched: 4. The CDR3 has 17 residues. Germline lookup yields CDR1 LGHDT and CDR2 YNNKEL (reference sequence). The CDR3 coding sequence is TGTGCCAGCAGCCAAGGGTCTAGCGGGACCTCCTACAATGAGCAGTTCTTC. This encodes CASSQGSSGTSYNEQFF.

This clonotype was seen more than once but under ten times. The chain uses TRBV7-8 and TRBJ1-2; D remains unclear. Germline V gene data show CDR1 as SGHVS and CDR2 as FQNEAQ. The V gene lost 4 bases and the J gene lost 1 base, with 7 bases spanning the gap. The CDR3 is 13 residues long. CDR3 in amino acids: CASSSPVNYGYTF. The CDR3 DNA sequence: TGTGCCAGCAGCTCACCGGTTAACTATGGCTACACCTTC.

This clonotype was detected many times. The chain is built from TRBV5-1 and TRBJ2-1, with TRBD1 matching 7 bases. Germline V gene sequence: CDR1 SGHRS, CDR2 YFSETQ. CDR3 length: 16 amino acids. J gave up 0 bases and V 4 bases, and 7 bases lay outside the gene matches. The CDR3 DNA follows: TGCGCCAGCAGCCTCTCGGGGACAGCCTCCTACAATGAGCAGTTCTTC. It specifies CASSLSGTASYNEQFF.

This clonotype turned up a few times. The rearrangement links TRBV7-2 to TRBJ2-5; no firm D call. V lost 0 bases and J lost 2, with 4 bases in between. In germline, CDR1 is SGHTA, CDR2 FQGNSA. CDR3 length: 13 residues. CDR3 in amino acids: CASSLAEQETQYF. The CDR3 DNA follows: TGTGCCAGCAGCTTAGCGGAGCAAGAGACCCAGTACTTC.

The rearrangement links TRBV9 to TRBJ1-3; 7 bases are shared with TRBD1. The ends lost 4 bases at V and 0 bases at J; junction bases unmatched: 7. Germline V gene sequence: CDR1 SGDLS, CDR2 YYNGEE. The CDR3 covers 16 residues. The CDR3 DNA reads as TGTGCCAGCAGCCTGGGGGGACAGACCTCTGGAAACACCATATATTTT. Translating it yields CASSLGGQTSGNTIYF.

CDR3 nucleotide sequence: TGCAGTGCAATAGCGGGAAAGAGTGGCACAGATACGCAGTATTTT. It translates to CSAIAGKSGTDTQYF. The chain uses TRBV20-1 and TRBJ2-3, with 8 nucleotides matching TRBD2. V shed 6 bases and J 1 base; nucleotides not matched to a gene: 9. The CDR3 has 15 amino acids. Germline V gene data show CDR1 as DFQATT and CDR2 as SNEGSKA (reference sequence).

The V call is TRBV3-1, the J call TRBJ2-1; 12 bases map to TRBD2. Trimming took 0 bases from V and 9 from J; bases not matched to a gene: 6. Looked up from germline, CDR1 is LGHDT and CDR2 is YNNKEL (reference sequence). There are 16 residues in the CDR3. For the CDR3, the DNA is TGTGCCAGCAGCCAAGAAGGATCGACTAGCGGGAGTGAGCAGTTCTTC. Its translation: CASSQEGSTSGSEQFF.

This clonotype showed up just a few times. The CDR3 does not end in the conserved phenylalanine or tryptophan, so this is likely a read error. The DNA is left out, because the CDR3 cannot be placed on it with certainty; the CDR3 is given as TCRdb lists it. This chain connects TRBV20-1 to TRBJ2-7; TRBD1, the table's D call, lacks a check against the DNA. The CDR3 is 14 amino acids in total, end residues counted. CDR1 and CDR2 (germline): DFQATT, SNEGSKA (reference sequence). CDR3 amino acids: CSATETGTGGTPKL.

This clonotype turned up a few times. A read error may account for a junction end that differs from germline. The V and J genes are TRBV7-2 and TRBJ2-3; D might be TRBD1 or TRBD2, each matching 5 bases. Germline V gene data show CDR1 as SGHTA and CDR2 as FQGNSA. The CDR3 runs 16 residues. This chain's CDR3 is CASSLVGGTARDTQYF. In DNA form, the CDR3 reads TGTGCCAGCAGTTTAGTGGGTGGGACCGCCCGAGATACGCAGTATTTT.

This clonotype was picked up a small number of times. The V gene is TRBV5-1, the J gene TRBJ2-5; 8 nucleotides line up with TRBD2. Looked up from germline, CDR1 is SGHRS and CDR2 is YFSETQ. Unmatched junction bases numbered 2, after V lost 2 bases and J lost 5 bases. There are 13 residues in the CDR3. The CDR3 DNA sequence: TGCGCCAGCAGCTTAGCTAGCGGGGAGACCCAGTACTTC. This gives the protein CASSLASGETQYF.

This chain links TRBV5-6 with TRBJ2-7, with no clear D. Trimming pared 1 base from V and 3 bases from J, leaving 17 bases between. The CDR3 is 16 residues long. Germline V gene lookup returns CDR1 SGHDT and CDR2 YYEEEE. In DNA, the CDR3 is TGTGCCAGCAGCTTGAGGATCGGTCAGACCATCTACGAGCAGTACTTC. This sequence encodes CASSLRIGQTIYEQYF.

This clonotype was detected many times. The chain couples TRBV7-2 to TRBJ2-6, with 7 nucleotides matching TRBD1. Germline CDR1 and CDR2: SGHTA and FQGNSA. This CDR3 contains 18 residues. Trimming at V came to 7 bases and at J to 5 bases, leaving 17 bases not matched to a gene. CDR3 sequence reads: CASTLRTGLGVWANVLTF. Written as DNA, the CDR3 is TGTGCCAGCACTCTAAGGACAGGCCTTGGAGTATGGGCCAACGTCCTGACTTTC. The full variable domain, its missing parts supplied by reference TRBV7-2 and TRBJ2-6, is GAGVSQSPSNKVTEKGKDVELRCDPISGHTALYWYRQSLGQGLEFLIYFQGNSAPDKSGLPSDRFSAERTGGSVSTLTIQRTQQEDSAVYLCASTLRTGLGVWANVLTFGAGSRLTVL.